Presented here are 17 T cell receptor beta chains from one specimen sequenced in a study of cytomegalovirus exposure and HLA in healthy donors. Researchers ran the PCR with 60 Vbeta and 13 Jbeta primers. Sequencing was performed with immunoSEQ multiplex PCR; in TCRdb, only in-frame clones are kept and a portion is missing. The data show about 150,000 clones, with approximately 76% seen just once and less than 2% held by the top ten. The sequenced sample was PBMCs. The receptor source for this set is a man in his forties in good health and CMV-seronegative.

The table lists this clone with a count of one. The chain links TRBV21-1 to TRBJ2-7; the table gives TRBD2 as D, unverified against the DNA. TRBV21-1 represents a pseudogene. This CDR3 has 21 residues. The CDR3 loop reads CARRLPGGETSGRRPFYEQYF. The CDR3 DNA reads TGTGCCAGGCGGCTTCCAGGGGGCGAGACTAGCGGGAGAAGACCCTTTTACGAGCAGTACTTC.

This clone was observed a handful of times. The chain links TRBV25-1 to TRBJ2-1, with a tentative D call TRBD2 (6 bases). V was clipped by 3 bases and J by 8 bases, with 8 bases between them. The CDR3 sequence is 12 residues long. Germline CDR1 MGHDK, CDR2 SYGVNS. CDR3 sequence: CASSDWRDEQFF. The CDR3 nucleotides read TGTGCCAGCAGTGATTGGAGGGATGAGCAGTTCTTC.

The chain has TRBV7-9 and TRBJ2-7; possibly TRBD2 for D (6 bases). The CDR3 covers 15 residues. CDR1 and CDR2 from the germline V gene are SEHNR and FQNEAQ (reference sequence). Trimming removed 1 base from V and 0 bases from J, with 10 bases in between. The CDR3 is CASSLVAGNSYEQYF. The CDR3 bases are TGTGCCAGCAGCTTAGTGGCGGGAAACTCCTACGAGCAGTACTTC.

The gene calls are TRBV28 and TRBJ2-7; 7 positions match TRBD1. The germline CDR1 and CDR2 sequences are MDHEN and SYDVKM. This CDR3 spans 15 amino acids. V lost 5 bases, J lost 2 bases, and 9 bases stayed unmatched. This CDR3 is CASSKSGGPPYEQYF. The CDR3 bases are TGTGCCAGCAGTAAGTCAGGGGGACCCCCCTACGAGCAGTACTTC. The full variable domain, with the rest looked up from reference TRBV28 and TRBJ2-7, is DVKVTQSSRYLVKRTGEKVFLECVQDMDHENMFWYRQDPGLGLRLIYFSYDVKMKEKGDIPEGYSVSREKKERFSLILESASTNQTSMYLCASSKSGGPPYEQYFGPGTRLTVT.

Only a few counts were recorded for this clone. The chain is built from TRBV14 and TRBJ2-5, with D possibly matching TRBD2 (5 bases). This CDR3 region has 13 residues. Germline V CDR1 and CDR2: SGHDN, FVKESK. Trimming left V 6 bases short and J 4 bases short, with 12 bases between. As DNA, the CDR3 is TGTGCCAGCAGTTGGGAGTTGGGAGAGACCCAGTACTTC. Protein sequence: CASSWELGETQYF.

This chain uses TRBV9 with TRBJ2-7; TRBD1 agrees at 8 bases. From germline, CDR1 is SGDLS and CDR2 YYNGEE. The CDR3 is 16 amino acids. V gave up 0 bases and J gave up 3 bases; unmatched junction bases: 8. Here the CDR3 reads CASSVGLGQGLYEQYF. The CDR3 DNA is TGTGCCAGCAGCGTAGGCCTTGGACAGGGCCTCTACGAGCAGTACTTC.

This chain joins TRBV18 and TRBJ2-7, with 9 bases identical to TRBD1. Trimming removed 1 base from V and 5 bases from J; junction bases left unmatched: 3. The CDR3 covers 14 residues. CDR1 and CDR2 (germline): KGHSH, LQKENI. CDR3 DNA: TGTGCCAGCTCACCACGACAGGGGGTCCACGAGCAGTACTTC. Residues: CASSPRQGVHEQYF.

V usage is TRBV28 and J usage is TRBJ2-7, with TRBD2 matching over 8 bases. The CDR3 spans 15 residues. Germline CDR1 MDHEN, CDR2 SYDVKM. V shed 2 bases and J 4 bases; nucleotides not matched to a gene: 7. CDR3 region: CASSLPAGVTYEQYF. CDR3 DNA: TGTGCCAGCAGTTTACCAGCGGGAGTTACGTACGAGCAGTACTTC.

This chain links TRBV5-6 with TRBJ2-6, with 7 bases lining up with TRBD1. This CDR3 region has 18 residues. Germline V gives CDR1 SGHDT, CDR2 YYEEEE. The junction had 8 bases not matched to a gene; V was cut back by 0 bases and J by 2 bases. CDR3 protein: CASSLVGQVTAGANVLTF. The CDR3 bases are TGTGCCAGCAGCTTGGTTGGACAGGTGACGGCTGGGGCCAACGTCCTGACTTTC.

This sequence joins TRBV6-1 and TRBJ2-1, with 11 bases fitting TRBD2. V dropped 3 bases and J dropped 2; count of bases not matched to a gene: 3. The CDR3 is made up of 16 amino acids. Germline loops: CDR1 MNHNS, CDR2 SASEGT. The CDR3 reads CASSDPSGGPYNEQFF. The CDR3 DNA follows: TGTGCCAGCAGTGACCCTAGCGGGGGGCCCTACAATGAGCAGTTCTTC.

This clone turned up a few times. This chain links TRBV30 with TRBJ1-1; the D gene is possibly TRBD1 (5 bases). This CDR3 has 11 amino acids. Trimming removed 0 bases at V and 8 bases at J, with 7 bases between. Germline assignment: CDR1 GTSNPN and CDR2 SVGIG (reference sequence). The CDR3 DNA reads as TGTGCCTGGAGTGTAGCAGGGGAAGCTTTCTTT. This sequence encodes CAWSVAGEAFF.

V is TRBV6-6 and J is TRBJ1-6; 8 bases agree with TRBD1. V gave up 5 bases and J gave up 9 bases; unmatched junction bases: 6. This CDR3 has 14 amino acids. Germline CDR1 MNHNY, CDR2 SVGAGI (reference sequence). CDR3 residues: CASSKTGEGSPLHF. The CDR3 DNA reads as TGTGCCAGCAGTAAGACAGGGGAAGGTTCACCCCTCCACTTT.

The rearrangement uses TRBV4-3 and TRBJ2-7, with 7 bases lining up with TRBD1. The CDR3 spans 15 residues. Germline V gene data show CDR1 as LGHNA and CDR2 as YSLEER. The trim removed 0 bases at V and 2 bases at J, leaving 4 bases unmatched. DNA for the CDR3: TGCGCCAGCAGCCAAGAAAGGCAGGGGGCCTACGAGCAGTACTTC. Translated: CASSQERQGAYEQYF.

The chain has TRBV5-4 and TRBJ2-1; 7 nucleotides match TRBD2. The CDR3 consists of 12 residues. Germline V CDR1 and CDR2: SGHNT, YYREEE (reference sequence). V shed 4 bases, J shed 10 bases, and the junction held 5 bases outside the gene matches. The CDR3 nucleotides read TGTGCCAGCAGCCTCCCAGCGGGAGAGCAGTTCTTC. It specifies CASSLPAGEQFF.

V gene TRBV5-8 combines with J gene TRBJ1-1, with D unclear. The ends were cut back, 0 bases at V and 0 bases at J, with 6 bases in the middle. The CDR3 consists of 14 residues. Per the germline V gene, CDR1 is SGHTS and CDR2 is YDEGEE. The CDR3 DNA is TGTGCCAGCAGCTTGGGGGAGATGAACACTGAAGCTTTCTTT. Amino acid sequence: CASSLGEMNTEAFF.

This clone has only a few counts. The chain uses TRBV15 and TRBJ1-5; the match to TRBD1 covers 9 bases. Per the germline V gene, CDR1 is LNHNV and CDR2 is YYDKDF (reference sequence). The V segment lost 5 bases and the J segment 6 bases; nucleotides outside the gene matches: 8. The CDR3 length is 15 residues. The CDR3 protein is CATSSSQGARQPQHF. The CDR3 DNA follows: TGTGCCACCAGCTCTTCACAGGGGGCGCGTCAGCCCCAGCATTTT.

This chain uses TRBV7-9 with TRBJ2-1, with 7 bases that match TRBD2. Germline CDR1 reads SEHNR; CDR2 reads FQNEAQ (reference sequence). The CDR3 loop spans 15 amino acids. Trimming at V came to 1 base and at J to 8 bases, leaving 8 bases not matched to a gene. For the CDR3, the DNA is TGTGCCAGCAGCTTAGTCGTGGGAGGGGTCGATGAGCAGTTCTTC. It codes for CASSLVVGGVDEQFF.